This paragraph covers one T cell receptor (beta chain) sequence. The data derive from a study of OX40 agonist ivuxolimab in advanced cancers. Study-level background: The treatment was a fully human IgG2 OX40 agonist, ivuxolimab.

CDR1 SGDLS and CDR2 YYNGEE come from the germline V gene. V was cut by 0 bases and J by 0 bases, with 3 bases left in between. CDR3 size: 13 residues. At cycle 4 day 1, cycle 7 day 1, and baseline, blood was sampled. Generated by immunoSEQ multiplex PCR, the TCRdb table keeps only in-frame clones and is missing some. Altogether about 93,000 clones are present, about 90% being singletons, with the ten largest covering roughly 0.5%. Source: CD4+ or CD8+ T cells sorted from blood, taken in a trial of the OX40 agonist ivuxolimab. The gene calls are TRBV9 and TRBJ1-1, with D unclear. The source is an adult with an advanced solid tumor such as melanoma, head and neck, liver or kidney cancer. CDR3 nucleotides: TGTGCCAGCAGCGTAGAAATGAACACTGAAGCTTTCTTT. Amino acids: CASSVEMNTEAFF. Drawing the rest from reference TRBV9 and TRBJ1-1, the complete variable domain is DSGVTQTPKHLITATGQRVTLRCSPRSGDLSVYWYQQSLDQGLQFLIQYYNGEERAKGNILERFSAQQFPDLHSELNLSSLELGDSALYFCASSVEMNTEAFFGQGTRLTVV.